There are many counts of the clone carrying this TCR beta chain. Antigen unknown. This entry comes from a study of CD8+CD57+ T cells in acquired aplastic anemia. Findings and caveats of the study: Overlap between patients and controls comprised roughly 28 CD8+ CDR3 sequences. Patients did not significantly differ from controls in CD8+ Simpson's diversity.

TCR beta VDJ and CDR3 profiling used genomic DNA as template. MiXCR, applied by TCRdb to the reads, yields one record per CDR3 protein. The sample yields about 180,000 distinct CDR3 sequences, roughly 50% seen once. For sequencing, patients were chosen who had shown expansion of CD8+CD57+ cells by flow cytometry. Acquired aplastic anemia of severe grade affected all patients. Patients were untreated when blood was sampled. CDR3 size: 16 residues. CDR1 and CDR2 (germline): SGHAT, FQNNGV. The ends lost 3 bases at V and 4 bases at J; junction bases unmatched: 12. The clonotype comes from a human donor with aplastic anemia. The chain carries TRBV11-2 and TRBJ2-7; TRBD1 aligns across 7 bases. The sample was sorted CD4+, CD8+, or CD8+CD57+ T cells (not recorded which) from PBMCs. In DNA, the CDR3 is TGTGCCAGCAGCTTGGGATTGGACAGGATCGGGTACGAGCAGTACTTC. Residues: CASSLGLDRIGYEQYF.